The clone carrying this T cell receptor beta chain was recorded only once. Libraries were prepared by immunoSEQ multiplex PCR; TCRdb keeps only in-frame clonotypes and omits some of them. The table shows some 330,000 clones, with approximately 88% occurring only once. Germline CDR1 reads SGHVS; CDR2 reads FQNEAQ. J was trimmed by 0 bases and V by 5 bases; bases with no gene match: 6. The CDR3 runs to 16 residues. The sample comes from a study of blood T cell repertoires in COVID-19. The age range of participants was roughly 18 to 90 years, with residence in 20 to 25 US areas. V and J are TRBV7-8 and TRBJ2-3; 9 bases align to TRBD1. The origin of this receptor is a young man who had recovered from COVID-19. Material: PBMCs or T cells enriched from blood (not recorded which). Here the CDR3 reads CASSRTGGSSTDTQYF. In nucleotides, the CDR3 is TGTGCCAGCAGCCGAACAGGGGGCTCTAGCACAGATACGCAGTATTTT.